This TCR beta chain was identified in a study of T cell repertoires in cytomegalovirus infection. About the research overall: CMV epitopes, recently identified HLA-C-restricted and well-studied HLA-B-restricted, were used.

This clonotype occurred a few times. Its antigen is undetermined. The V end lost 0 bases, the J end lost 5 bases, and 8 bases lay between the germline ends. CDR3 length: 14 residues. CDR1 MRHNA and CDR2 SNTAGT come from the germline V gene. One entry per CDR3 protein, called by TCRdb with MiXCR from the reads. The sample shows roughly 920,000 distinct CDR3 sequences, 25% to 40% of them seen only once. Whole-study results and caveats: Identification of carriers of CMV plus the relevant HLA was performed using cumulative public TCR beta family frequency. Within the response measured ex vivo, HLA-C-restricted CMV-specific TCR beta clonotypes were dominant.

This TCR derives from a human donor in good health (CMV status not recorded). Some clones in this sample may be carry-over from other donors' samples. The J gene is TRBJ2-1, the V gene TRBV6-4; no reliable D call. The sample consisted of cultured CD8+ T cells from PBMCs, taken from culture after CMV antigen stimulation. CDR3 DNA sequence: TGTGCCAGCAGTGACTCCCCGGGCGACAATGAGCAGTTCTTC. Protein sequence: CASSDSPGDNEQFF.